This TCR beta chain originates from a study of blood T cell repertoires in COVID-19. As for the study in general: Samples representing acute and convalescent COVID-19 were sourced from the United States, Italy and Spain. T cells, B-cell-depleted T cells, or PBMCs provided the cDNA or gDNA that served as material.

Original methodology: Counts of nucleated cells, estimated from reference gene primer amplification, were obtained. The method was immunoSEQ multiplex PCR; TCRdb's version includes in-frame clones alone and lacks a portion of them. D and trimming were read from the DNA, whereas the V and J calls and clone size are those reported in that table. The sample carries about 180,000 clones, around four fifths recorded once. CDR3 length: 13 amino acids. The germline V gene encodes CDR1 GTSNPN and CDR2 SVGIG (reference sequence). V was clipped by 2 bases and J by 6 bases; unmatched bases: 1. This clone has only a few counts.

This TCR was sampled from a woman in her sixties or seventies with acute or convalescent COVID-19. J is TRBJ2-1 and V is TRBV30, with 10 bases identical to TRBD2. Sequencing used peripheral blood. CDR3 nucleotides: TGTGCCTGGAGTCGGACTAGCGGCAATGAGCAGTTCTTC. Its protein is CAWSRTSGNEQFF. The whole variable domain, filled in from reference TRBV30 and TRBJ2-1, reads SQTIHQWPATLVQPVGSPLSLECTVEGTSNPNLYWYRQAAGRGLQLLFYSVGIGQISSEVPQNLSASRPQDRQFILSSKKLLLSDSGFYLCAWSRTSGNEQFFGPGTRLTVL.